This T cell receptor beta chain was sequenced in a study of regulatory T cells in long-lasting Graves disease. Researchers made TCR beta libraries by using iRepertoire HTBI primers and running Arm-PCR on CDR3 regions. TCRdb re-called the multiplex PCR reads with MiXCR, one entry per CDR3 protein. The table lists 360,000 or so distinct CDR3 sequences, 16% of them singletons. The CDR3 runs to 14 residues. V trimming: 6 bases; J trimming: 2 bases; junction bases outside the gene matches: 5. Per germline, CDR1 MNHNS and CDR2 SASEGT. Time point noted: newly diagnosed GD, antithyroid drugs for less than 3 months. PBMCs provided the RNA from which the TCR library was made. The same sample was also studied in work on T cells in Graves' hyperthyroidism and ophthalmopathy.

The chain couples TRBV6-1 to TRBJ2-3; TRBD2 matches at 7 bases. This TCR came from a man aged 35 to 55 with Graves disease. This specimen consisted of peripheral blood mononuclear cells (PBMCs), obtained at new diagnosis, from a patient treated with antithyroid drugs. The CDR3 loop is CASRAQRDTDTQYF. CDR3 in DNA: TGTGCCAGCAGAGCCCAGCGGGACACAGATACGCAGTATTTT.